A single sample is the source of the 14 T cell receptor beta chains below, sequenced in a study of T cells in lung cancer brain metastases. Clones were read by immunoSEQ multiplex PCR, and TCRdb kept only the in-frame ones, dropping some. The table records a few thousand clones, approximately 86% of them present only once. The sequencing input was tumor tissue from the primary lung tumor. These receptors were obtained from a man between 65 and 80 years old with non-small cell lung cancer.

This clone was found once. The chain employs TRBV4-1 and TRBJ2-1, with 9 bases identical to TRBD2. CDR3 size: 15 residues. V trimming: 6 bases; J trimming: 8 bases; junction bases outside the gene matches: 11. CDR1 is MGHRA and CDR2 is YSYEKL in the germline V gene. The CDR3 spells CASRDTVAGVDEQFF. The CDR3, as DNA: TGCGCCAGCAGGGACACTGTAGCGGGGGTGGATGAGCAGTTCTTC.

The chain couples TRBV5-8 to TRBJ1-2; the match to TRBD1 covers 9 bases. Germline CDR1 and CDR2: SGHTS and YDEGEE. This CDR3 region has 14 residues. V shed 4 bases and J 7 bases; nucleotides not matched to a gene: 8. The CDR3 protein is CASSADRGEFGYTF. The CDR3 nucleotides read TGTGCCAGCAGCGCCGACAGGGGGGAGTTTGGCTACACCTTC.

A remark on this clone: At one of its ends the junction is not consistent with the germline gene, which may arise from a read error. V gene TRBV7-8 combines with J gene TRBJ2-1; D uncertain. CDR1 is SGHVS, CDR2 FQNEAQ, per germline. The CDR3 runs 15 residues. Here the CDR3 DNA reads TGTGCCAGCAATTTAGCTGGAATCTCCCACAATGAGCAGTTCTTC. Protein: CASNLAGISHNEQFF.

The chain recombines TRBV30 with TRBJ1-4; the D is unclear. Germline CDR1 reads GTSNPN; CDR2 reads SVGIG (reference sequence). This CDR3 region has 14 residues. Trimming removed 0 bases at V and 2 bases at J, with 7 bases between. DNA for the CDR3: TGTGCCTGGAGTGTAGAGGGTACTAATGAAAAACTGTTTTTT. This encodes CAWSVEGTNEKLFF.

The rearrangement joins TRBV5-6 to TRBJ2-7; possible D gene TRBD1, 6 bases. The V gene lost 4 bases and the J gene lost 1 base, with 15 bases spanning the gap. CDR1 is SGHDT, CDR2 YYEEEE, per germline. There are 15 residues in the CDR3. The CDR3 sequence: CASSVWGRASYEQYF. The CDR3 nucleotides read TGTGCCAGCAGCGTCTGGGGGCGAGCTTCCTACGAGCAGTACTTC.

The CDR3: CAWSVGETQYF. The CDR3, as DNA: TGTGCCTGGAGTGTAGGGGAGACCCAGTACTTC. The V call is TRBV30, the J call TRBJ2-5; no definite D call. The germline V gene encodes CDR1 GTSNPN and CDR2 SVGIG (reference sequence). V was trimmed by 0 bases and J by 5 bases, leaving 4 bases between them. This CDR3 is 11 amino acids long.

This clone has a single count. This chain connects TRBV4-2 to TRBJ1-4; TRBD1 aligns across 9 bases. After removal of 0 bases from V and 5 bases from J, the junction contained 7 bases not matched to a gene. Germline CDR1 is LGHNA and CDR2 is YNFKEQ. The CDR3 contains 17 residues. CDR3 DNA: TGTGCCAGCAGCCAAGATTATGGCGGACAGGGGAATGAAAAACTGTTTTTT. It yields the protein CASSQDYGGQGNEKLFF.

The rearrangement uses TRBV4-1 and TRBJ1-5; the D gene is possibly TRBD1 (5 bases). Germline values: CDR1 MGHRA, CDR2 YSYEKL. This CDR3 has 15 amino acids. V was shortened by 1 base and J by 0 bases, with 7 bases between the two germline ends. CDR3 residues: CASSQGQSSNQPQHF. Here the CDR3 DNA reads TGCGCCAGCAGCCAAGGACAGTCTAGCAATCAGCCCCAGCATTTT.

CDR3 in DNA: TGTGCCAGCAGTTTTTTAGCGGGGACAGATACGCAGTATTTT. Translation gives CASSFLAGTDTQYF. J is TRBJ2-3 and V is TRBV28; 8 bases are a match to TRBD2. From germline, CDR1 is MDHEN and CDR2 SYDVKM. V was clipped by 3 bases and J by 3 bases; unmatched bases: 2. This CDR3 contains 14 residues.

In its sample, this clone was seen once. The chain's CDR3 is CASSDWPGGAGANVLTF. CDR3 bases: TGTGCCAGCAGTGACTGGCCAGGGGGCGCTGGGGCCAACGTCCTGACTTTC. The chain joins TRBV6-1 to TRBJ2-6; 8 bases are shared with TRBD1. This CDR3 is 17 amino acids long. V lost 3 bases to trimming and J lost 2 bases; unmatched junction nucleotides: 6. Germline CDR1 MNHNS, CDR2 SASEGT.

The genes are TRBV15 and TRBJ2-7; D might be TRBD1 (5 bases). The germline V and J ends were trimmed by 0 bases and 2 bases, with 8 bases remaining between them. CDR3 length: 14 amino acids. In germline, CDR1 is LNHNV, CDR2 YYDKDF (reference sequence). In DNA form, the CDR3 reads TGTGCCACCAGCAGAGATCAGGGTCCCTACGAGCAGTACTTC. Translated: CATSRDQGPYEQYF.

The chain combines TRBV27 with TRBJ1-2; D is undetermined. Germline loops: CDR1 MNHEY, CDR2 SMNVEV (reference sequence). There are 13 residues in the CDR3. Trimming shortened V by 0 bases and J by 6 bases, and 8 bases separated the two germline ends. The CDR3 reads CASSLSPAHGYTF. Written as DNA, the CDR3 is TGTGCCAGCAGTTTATCGCCGGCTCATGGCTACACCTTC.

The table lists this clone with a count of one. Written as DNA, the CDR3 is TGTGCCAGCAGCTTTCGGGTTTCAGCAGATACGCAGTATTTT. Encoded protein: CASSFRVSADTQYF. The chain is built from TRBV5-6 and TRBJ2-3; no clear D gene. Germline V gives CDR1 SGHDT, CDR2 YYEEEE. V gave up 2 bases and J gave up 4 bases, with 11 bases separating them. The CDR3 is 14 residues long.

The rearrangement joins TRBV6-1 to TRBJ2-4, with D unclear. V was trimmed by 4 bases and J by 0 bases, leaving 16 bases between them. The germline V gene has CDR1 MNHNS and CDR2 SASEGT. This CDR3 has 17 residues. CDR3 residues: CASSGQGRILAKNIQYF. For the CDR3, the DNA is TGTGCCAGCAGTGGACAAGGACGGATTCTAGCCAAAAACATTCAGTACTTC.